Each of the 24 T cell receptor beta chains below was sequenced from the same sample in a study of T cell changes during pregnancy in multiple sclerosis. Generated by immunoSEQ multiplex PCR, the TCRdb table keeps only in-frame clones and is missing some. The data contain about 94,000 clones, approximately 95% of them seen just once; the ten biggest clones take up 0.99%. Sequences were derived from peripheral blood, sampled after pregnancy. The receptors come from a female donor with multiple sclerosis, enrolled in a pregnancy study.

J is TRBJ1-5 and V is TRBV19, with TRBD1 matching 8 bases. V trimming: 5 bases; J trimming: 0 bases; junction bases outside the gene matches: 6. The CDR3 loop spans 16 amino acids. Looked up from germline, CDR1 is LNHDA and CDR2 is SQIVND (reference sequence). This CDR3 is CASSGQGAYSNQPQHF. The CDR3 bases are TGTGCCAGTAGTGGGCAGGGGGCCTATAGCAATCAGCCCCAGCATTTT. Based on the CDR3 plus reference TRBV19 and TRBJ1-5, the full variable domain is DGGITQSPKYLFRKEGQNVTLSCEQNLNHDAMYWYRQDPGQGLRLIYYSQIVNDFQKGDIAEGYSVSREKKESFPLTVTSAQKNPTAFYLCASSGQGAYSNQPQHFGDGTRLSIL.

Regarding this clone: An end of the junction differs from the germline gene, which may be a read error. The chain joins TRBV15 to TRBJ2-1, with 10 positions matching TRBD2. The germline V gene has CDR1 LNHNV and CDR2 YYDKDF (reference sequence). This CDR3 region has 17 residues. The DNA for the CDR3 is TGTGCCACCAGCGGAGAGACTAGCGGGCCTTCCTACAATGAGCAGTTCTTC. It translates to CATSGETSGPSYNEQFF.

Written as DNA, the CDR3 is TGTGCTAGTGGCCGAAATACAGGGGAAGACTATGGCTACACCTTC. As protein: CASGRNTGEDYGYTF. The V call is TRBV12-5, the J call TRBJ1-2; 7 nucleotides agree with TRBD1. The CDR3 spans 15 residues. Germline V gene sequence: CDR1 LGHNT, CDR2 FRNRAP. The V and J ends lost 6 bases and 3 bases, in that order; junction bases with no gene match: 10.

The genes are TRBV7-2 and TRBJ2-7; 8 nucleotides line up with TRBD2. CDR3 size: 14 residues. V lost 3 bases to trimming and J lost 5 bases; unmatched junction nucleotides: 6. Germline CDR1 reads SGHTA; CDR2 reads FQGNSA. CDR3 sequence: CASSFGGGIHEQYF. The CDR3 coding sequence is TGTGCCAGCAGCTTCGGGGGGGGGATCCACGAGCAGTACTTC.

This chain uses TRBV14 with TRBJ1-1, with D perhaps TRBD1 (6 bases). Germline CDR1 SGHDN, CDR2 FVKESK. This CDR3 is built from 17 residues. V shed 1 base and J shed 0 bases, with 15 bases lying between them. Here the CDR3 reads CASSQGLNRDMNTEAFF. The CDR3 coding sequence is TGTGCCAGCAGCCAAGGGTTAAACAGGGATATGAACACTGAAGCTTTCTTT.

CDR3 in amino acids: CASSQLAGVSYEQYF. DNA for the CDR3: TGCGCCAGCAGCCAGTTAGCGGGAGTATCCTACGAGCAGTACTTC. This chain joins TRBV4-1 and TRBJ2-7, with 9 bases lining up with TRBD2. The V gene's germline CDR1 is MGHRA and CDR2 YSYEKL. Trimming cost V 3 bases and J 1 base; bases outside gene matches: 4. The CDR3 loop spans 15 amino acids.

The V call is TRBV29-1, the J call TRBJ2-3; D is possibly TRBD2 (7 bases). The CDR3 has 14 amino acids. Germline V gives CDR1 SQVTM, CDR2 ANQGSEA. The V gene lost 5 bases and the J gene lost 4 bases, with 16 bases spanning the gap. The CDR3 coding sequence is TGCAGCGTTCAGGGGACTAAGAGCTCAGATACGCAGTATTTT. This codes for CSVQGTKSSDTQYF.

This chain links TRBV18 with TRBJ2-4, with D unresolved. Trimming took off 6 bases at V and 0 bases at J, with 12 bases between the two ends. CDR3 size: 15 residues. In germline, CDR1 is KGHSH, CDR2 LQKENI. CDR3: CASSPETRAKNIQYF. The CDR3 nucleotides are TGTGCCAGCTCGCCCGAGACAAGAGCCAAAAACATTCAGTACTTC. Supplemented by reference TRBV18 and TRBJ2-4, the full variable domain reads NAGVMQNPRHLVRRRGQEARLRCSPMKGHSHVYWYRQLPEEGLKFMVYLQKENIIDESGMPKERFSAEFPKEGPSILRIQQVVRGDSAAYFCASSPETRAKNIQYFGAGTRLSVL.

V usage is TRBV7-6 and J usage is TRBJ2-3, with 9 bases identical to TRBD2. This CDR3 has 18 residues. Germline CDR1 is SGHVS and CDR2 is FNYEAQ. Losses at the gene ends were 5 bases for V and 1 base for J; bases not matched to a gene: 13. The CDR3 region is CASSPREREARGTDTQYF. DNA of the CDR3: TGTGCCAGCAGCCCCCGCGAGCGGGAGGCCAGGGGCACAGATACGCAGTATTTT.

The chain has TRBV5-4 and TRBJ1-1; perhaps TRBD1 as D (6 bases). Germline CDR1 and CDR2: SGHNT and YYREEE (reference sequence). CDR3 length: 14 amino acids. The V gene lost 2 bases and the J gene lost 5 bases, with 13 bases spanning the gap. In DNA form, the CDR3 reads TGTGCCAGCAGCTTCCAGGGGCGGTTGACTGAAGCTTTCTTT. Translated, it gives CASSFQGRLTEAFF.

The chain couples TRBV5-4 to TRBJ2-2, with TRBD2 as a possible D gene (5 bases). The CDR3 is 14 residues long. V was pared by 4 bases and J by 4 bases, with 11 bases between. Germline V gives CDR1 SGHNT, CDR2 YYREEE (reference sequence). CDR3 DNA: TGTGCCAGCAGCGACCACGGGATCACCGGGGAGCTGTTTTTT. Protein product: CASSDHGITGELFF.

J is TRBJ2-1 and V is TRBV27, with D possibly being TRBD1 (6 bases). CDR1 is MNHEY, CDR2 SMNVEV, per germline (reference sequence). CDR3 length equals 14 residues. Trimming shortened V by 2 bases and J by 4 bases, and 9 bases separated the two germline ends. The CDR3 DNA follows: TGTGCCAGCAGTTTAGGGGGCCCTTACAATGAGCAGTTCTTC. Translating gives CASSLGGPYNEQFF.

The J gene is TRBJ2-7, the V gene TRBV5-4; TRBD2 aligns across 7 bases. The V and J ends lost 0 bases and 3 bases, in that order; junction bases with no gene match: 6. Germline CDR1 reads SGHNT; CDR2 reads YYREEE (reference sequence). This CDR3 is built from 15 residues. In nucleotides, the CDR3 is TGTGCCAGCAGCTTGGGTTCCGGGACTAACTACGAGCAGTACTTC. Protein product: CASSLGSGTNYEQYF.

V is TRBV6-5 and J is TRBJ2-1; no clear D gene. Germline V lookup: CDR1 MNHEY, CDR2 SVGAGI. This CDR3 region has 14 residues. V lost 3 bases and J lost 6, with 12 bases in between. CDR3: CASSYEFAPNEQFF. The CDR3, as DNA: TGTGCCAGCAGTTATGAGTTCGCACCCAATGAGCAGTTCTTC.

This rearrangement joins TRBV18 to TRBJ1-1; weak D call: TRBD1 (6 bases). The V end lost 4 bases, the J end lost 6 bases, and 15 bases lay between the germline ends. Germline V gives CDR1 KGHSH, CDR2 LQKENI. The length of the CDR3 is 14 residues. The CDR3 loop reads CASSRATGNAEAFF. DNA for the CDR3: TGTGCCAGCTCACGCGCTACAGGGAATGCTGAAGCTTTCTTT.

V and J are TRBV7-9 and TRBJ1-2, with a weak D call TRBD1 (5 bases). This CDR3 comprises 13 residues. The ends were cut back, 3 bases at V and 4 bases at J, with 9 bases in the middle. Per the germline V gene, CDR1 is SEHNR and CDR2 is FQNEAQ (reference sequence). The CDR3 nucleotides read TGTGCCAGCAGCTTGACAGCCACCTATGGCTACACCTTC. Its protein is CASSLTATYGYTF.

The gene calls are TRBV7-2 and TRBJ1-1; D gene unclear. This CDR3 is built from 14 residues. Germline V lookup: CDR1 SGHTA, CDR2 FQGNSA. Trimming removed 2 bases from V and 1 base from J, with 8 bases in between. CDR3: CASSLLWQNTEAFF. CDR3 coding DNA: TGTGCCAGCAGCTTATTATGGCAGAACACTGAAGCTTTCTTT.

The J gene is TRBJ2-1, the V gene TRBV5-1; 9 bases fit TRBD1. Trimming at V came to 4 bases and at J to 4 bases, leaving 6 bases not matched to a gene. Germline V lookup: CDR1 SGHRS, CDR2 YFSETQ. The CDR3 loop spans 15 amino acids. The CDR3 sequence: CASSPGTGTYNEQFF. As DNA, the CDR3 is TGCGCCAGCAGCCCCGGGACAGGGACTTACAATGAGCAGTTCTTC.

This clone was counted once. The chain employs TRBV28 and TRBJ2-7; D possibly corresponds to TRBD1 (6 bases). CDR1 is MDHEN and CDR2 is SYDVKM in the germline V gene. The V end lost 6 bases, the J end lost 3 bases, and 9 bases lay between the germline ends. This CDR3 contains 12 residues. The CDR3 protein is CASSLTGYEQYF. The CDR3, as DNA: TGTGCCAGCAGCCTGACAGGCTACGAGCAGTACTTC.

The chain links TRBV5-4 to TRBJ1-1, with D unclear. Trimming stripped 2 bases from V and 3 bases from J, with 11 bases between. The CDR3 is 14 amino acids. Looked up from germline, CDR1 is SGHNT and CDR2 is YYREEE (reference sequence). The CDR3 DNA reads as TGTGCCAGCAGCTTCGAGCAGCGTTACACTGAAGCTTTCTTT. Translation: CASSFEQRYTEAFF.

The chain links TRBV11-2 to TRBJ2-3; weak D call: TRBD1 (7 bases). This CDR3 is built from 17 residues. The V and J ends lost 1 base and 5 bases respectively, with 19 bases between them. Germline CDR1 and CDR2: SGHAT and FQNNGV. The CDR3 DNA follows: TGTGCCAGCAGCTTAGGACCGGCAGGGGGGTGGGGAGATACGCAGTATTTT. Protein product: CASSLGPAGGWGDTQYF.

This chain links TRBV9 with TRBJ2-1, with a weak D call TRBD1 (5 bases). The CDR3 spans 13 residues. The germline V and J ends were trimmed by 3 bases and 7 bases, with 11 bases remaining between them. CDR1 is SGDLS, CDR2 YYNGEE, per germline. Written as DNA, the CDR3 is TGTGCCAGCAGCGGGGGCCCGTTTAATGAGCAGTTCTTC. Amino acids: CASSGGPFNEQFF.

The rearrangement links TRBV7-2 to TRBJ2-3; TRBD2 matches at 7 bases. Germline CDR1 is SGHTA and CDR2 is FQGNSA. V shed 2 bases, J shed 1 base, and the junction held 0 bases outside the gene matches. The CDR3 loop spans 14 amino acids. In DNA form, the CDR3 reads TGTGCCAGCAGCTTAACTAGCGGCACAGATACGCAGTATTTT. Residues: CASSLTSGTDTQYF.

The J gene is TRBJ2-7, the V gene TRBV7-9, with 9 positions matching TRBD1. The CDR3 spans 13 residues. Germline CDR1 reads SEHNR; CDR2 reads FQNEAQ (reference sequence). Trimming cost V 6 bases and J 3 bases; bases outside gene matches: 3. CDR3 sequence: CASRGDRVYEQYF. The CDR3 coding sequence is TGTGCCAGCAGGGGGGACAGGGTCTACGAGCAGTACTTC.